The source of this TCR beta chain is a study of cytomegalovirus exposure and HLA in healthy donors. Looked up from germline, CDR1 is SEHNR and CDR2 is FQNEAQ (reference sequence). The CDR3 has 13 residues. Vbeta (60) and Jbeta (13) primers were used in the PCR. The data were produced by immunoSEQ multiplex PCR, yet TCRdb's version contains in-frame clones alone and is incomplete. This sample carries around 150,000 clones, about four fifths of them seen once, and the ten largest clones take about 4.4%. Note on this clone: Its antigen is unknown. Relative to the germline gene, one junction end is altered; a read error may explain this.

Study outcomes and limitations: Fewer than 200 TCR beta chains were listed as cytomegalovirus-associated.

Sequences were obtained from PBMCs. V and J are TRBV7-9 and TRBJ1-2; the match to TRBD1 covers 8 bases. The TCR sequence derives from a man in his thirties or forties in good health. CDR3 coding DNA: TGTTCCAGCAGCTCACCCAGGGGGCTCGGCTACACCTTC. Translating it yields CSSSSPRGLGYTF.